What follows are 5 T cell receptor beta chains derived from one specimen sequenced in a study of T cells in Graves' hyperthyroidism and ophthalmopathy. Using RNA transcripts as the source, TCR beta CDR3 regions were amplified. RT-PCR in the first round (using the HTBI primer set) targeted the TCR CDR3. Using its own MiXCR run on the multiplex PCR reads, TCRdb lists one record per CDR3 protein. Of about 290,000 distinct CDR3 sequences in the sample, about an eighth were seen once. The sequenced material came from blood. The receptors were gathered from a young woman with Graves' hyperthyroidism that later progressed to Graves' ophthalmopathy.

This clonotype has at least ten counts. The J gene is TRBJ1-5, the V gene TRBV2; 9 bases are shared with TRBD1. This CDR3 is 16 amino acids long. Germline loops: CDR1 SNHLY, CDR2 FYNNEI. The trim removed 7 bases at V and 11 bases at J, leaving 18 bases unmatched. The chain's CDR3 is CASTQEKGQGKIAQHF. The CDR3 DNA is TGTGCCAGCACCCAAGAAAAGGGACAGGGAAAGATAGCCCAGCATTTT. Drawing the rest from reference TRBV2 and TRBJ1-5, the complete variable domain is EPEVTQTPSHQVTQMGQEVILRCVPISNHLYFYWYRQILGQKVEFLVSFYNNEISEKSEIFDDQFSVERPDGSNFTLKIRSTKLEDSAMYFCASTQEKGQGKIAQHFGDGTRLSIL.

This clonotype was seen many times. V and J are TRBV6-2 or TRBV6-3 and TRBJ2-7; a weak D match, TRBD1 (6 bases). Trimming took off 2 bases at V and 2 bases at J, with 13 bases between the two ends. CDR1 is MNHEY, CDR2 SVGEGT, per germline. The CDR3 sequence is 15 residues long. CDR3 nucleotides: TGTGCCAGCAGTTACCAGGGGCCCGGTCCCTACGAGCAGTACTTC. Its protein is CASSYQGPGPYEQYF.

This clonotype was recorded at least ten times. The rearrangement links TRBV18 to TRBJ2-5; D is possibly TRBD2 (6 bases). The CDR3 runs 14 residues. In germline, CDR1 is KGHSH, CDR2 LQKENI. V lost 4 bases and J 5 bases, leaving 14 bases between the germline ends. The CDR3 loop reads CASSHRNSGETQYF. The CDR3 DNA reads as TGTGCCAGCTCACACCGAAATAGCGGTGAGACCCAGTACTTC.

This clonotype was seen a handful of times. The chain uses TRBV7-9 and TRBJ2-6; tentative D call: TRBD1 (5 bases). CDR1 and CDR2 from the germline V gene are SEHNR and FQNEAQ (reference sequence). Trimming took off 5 bases at V and 0 bases at J, with 17 bases between the two ends. This CDR3 has 18 amino acids. CDR3: CASSPQGSPDSGANVLTF. DNA of the CDR3: TGTGCCAGCAGCCCCCAGGGTTCGCCAGACTCTGGGGCCAACGTCCTGACTTTC.

There are many counts of this clonotype. The chain carries TRBV28 and TRBJ2-3; D perhaps matches TRBD2 (6 bases). Deletions cut 3 bases from V and 4 bases from J, with 14 bases between. CDR3 size: 15 residues. CDR1 MDHEN and CDR2 SYDVKM come from the germline V gene. The CDR3 reads CASSLSSAGPDTQYF. DNA of the CDR3: TGTGCCAGCAGTTTGTCTAGCGCTGGCCCAGATACGCAGTATTTT.